This passage covers 19 T cell receptor delta chains from one sample sequenced in a study of gamma-delta T cells after stem cell transplantation. With CATT, TCRdb re-called clones from the RT-PCR reads. Of more than 1,200 delta-chain clones listed, about 2.5% were seen once; the top ten hold under 50%. Input material: gamma-delta T cells. The receptors shown here come from a human donor. It is not recorded whose cells these are; they may come from a transplant donor.

This clone has more than one count but fewer than ten. The protein in TCRdb stems from a much larger clone and differs at residue 11 from this DNA's translation, likely a read error; here the protein is translated from the DNA. The CDR3 sequence is CACDTLGDTTPYTDKLIF. CDR3 in DNA: TGTGCCTGTGACACGCTGGGGGATACCACACCGTACACCGATAAACTCATCTTT. The gene calls are TRDV2 and TRDJ1; 11 nucleotides align to TRDD3. The CDR3 length is 18 residues. Germline V gene data show CDR1 as GEAIGNYY and CDR2 as EKD. Trimming at V came to 1 base and at J to 0 bases, leaving 9 bases not matched to a gene.

This clone was detected a few times. This sequence may be a read error, since a much larger clone differs from it by one base. The same CDR3 arises from other DNA sequences in this sample as well. The CDR3 loop reads CACSNLPLSTPPVLGDMGDTDKLIF. The CDR3 DNA follows: TGCGCCTGTTCCAACCTCCCCCTCTCGACCCCGCCCGTACTGGGGGATATGGGGGACACCGATAAACTCATCTTT. The V gene is TRDV2, the J gene TRDJ1, with 11 bases aligning to TRDD3. The CDR3 totals 25 residues. Germline CDR1 and CDR2: GEAIGNYY and EKD.

This clone occurred a few times. For this DNA, TCRdb reports the protein of a much larger clone, which diverges at residue 17, most likely from a read error; the protein presented here is translated directly from the DNA. This chain joins TRDV2 and TRDJ1; possible D gene TRDD3, 5 bases. Germline CDR1 GEAIGNYY, CDR2 EKD. This CDR3 spans 19 amino acids. The chain's CDR3 is CACDTISLSTGPYIDKPIF. The CDR3 region has the DNA TGTGCCTGTGACACTATTTCCCTTTCAACTGGACCATACATCGATAAACCCATCTTT.

Of note for this clone: Translating this DNA gives a protein that differs at residue 18 from the TCRdb one, which belongs to a much larger clone; a read error is likely, and the protein shown is this translation. The chain combines TRDV2 with TRDJ1; 8 bases align to TRDD3. CDR1 and CDR2 from the germline V gene are GEAIGNYY and EKD. CDR3 length equals 20 residues. The CDR3 sequence: CACDSLPVGTGGTEPDKPIF. In DNA form, the CDR3 reads TGTGCCTGTGATTCACTTCCTGTCGGTACTGGGGGTACGGAACCCGATAAACCCATCTTT.

This clone is judged medium-sized. A far larger clone is off by one base, so a read error is likely. V gene TRDV2 combines with J gene TRDJ1, with 7 bases aligning to TRDD3. The CDR3 has 14 amino acids. Germline assignment: CDR1 GEAIGNYY and CDR2 EKD. CDR3 coding DNA: TGTGCCCGTGACACTCTGGGGGTTGATGATAAACTCATCTTT. This codes for CARDTLGVDDKLIF.

As to this clone: The protein held in TCRdb is that of a much larger clone and does not match this DNA's translation at residue 12, likely because of a read error; the protein shown is translated from the DNA. J is TRDJ1 and V is TRDV2; the match to TRDD3 covers 13 bases. CDR1 is GEAIGNYY and CDR2 is EKD in the germline V gene. CDR3 length equals 16 residues. The V and J ends lost 3 bases and 9 bases, in that order; junction bases with no gene match: 12. The CDR3 DNA is TGTGCCTGTGACTCCGTACTGGGGGATACGCGAGCGGAACTCATCTTT. Its translation is CACDSVLGDTRAELIF.

By sample share, this clone is medium-sized. The rearrangement links TRDV2 to TRDJ1, with TRDD3 matching 11 bases. Germline lookup yields CDR1 GEAIGNYY and CDR2 EKD. The V and J ends lost 0 bases and 0 bases, in that order; junction bases with no gene match: 8. The CDR3 sequence is 18 residues long. The CDR3, as DNA: TGTGCCTGTGACACCCTTCCTATGGGGGATACGAACACCGATAAACTCATCTTT. Its translation: CACDTLPMGDTNTDKLIF.

This clone appeared a few times. TCRdb's protein for this DNA is that of a much larger clone and differs from the translation at residue 3, likely a read error; the protein shown is the DNA translation. This chain links TRDV2 with TRDJ3; the match to TRDD3 covers 7 bases. CDR3 length equals 18 residues. Germline loops: CDR1 GEAIGNYY, CDR2 EKD. The CDR3 DNA is TGTGCCTTTGACACCACTGGGGCAAGCTCCTGGGACACCCGACAGATGTTTTTC. Amino acids: CAFDTTGASSWDTRQMFF.

Of note for this clone: A read error likely explains why the TCRdb protein, taken from a much larger clone, differs from this DNA's translation at residue 5; the protein shown is translated from the DNA. The chain links TRDV2 to TRDJ1, with 13 bases matching TRDD3. V lost 3 bases to trimming and J lost 0 bases; unmatched junction nucleotides: 9. Germline V gene sequence: CDR1 GEAIGNYY, CDR2 EKD. This CDR3 is 18 amino acids long. Written as DNA, the CDR3 is TGTGCCTGTGACGCCGTACTGGGGGATACGCGGTACACCGATAAACTCATCTTT. Translating gives CACDAVLGDTRYTDKLIF.

This clone is labeled medium-sized. This is likely an artifact of a read error, given a far larger clone one base away. V gene TRDV2 combines with J gene TRDJ3, with 11 bases matching TRDD3. Germline CDR1 GEAIGNYY, CDR2 EKD. This CDR3 has 20 amino acids. As DNA, the CDR3 is TGTGCCCGTGACACCGTTCTGGGGGATACAAGCTCCTGGGACACCCGACAGATGTTTTTC. Amino acids: CARDTVLGDTSSWDTRQMFF.

There are a few counts of this clone. Mismatch with germline at one junction end may stem from a read error. V usage is TRDV2 and J usage is TRDJ3, with TRDD3 identical over 13 bases. Germline CDR1 is GEAIGNYY and CDR2 is EKD. CDR3 size: 22 residues. CDR3 bases: TGTGCCTGTGGCACCGGAGGACTGGGGGATACGGGTGGCTCCTGGGACACCCGAAAGATGTTTTTC. It is translated as CACGTGGLGDTGGSWDTRKMFF.

On this clone: The TCRdb protein comes from a much larger clone and disagrees with this DNA's translation at residue 10, likely due to a read error; the protein given here is derived from the DNA. The CDR3 sequence is CACDRVGDTKDLTAQLFF. The CDR3 DNA sequence: TGTGCCTGTGACAGGGTGGGGGATACAAAGGATTTGACAGCACAACTCTTCTTT. This chain connects TRDV2 to TRDJ2; TRDD3 matches 10 bases. V lost 2 bases, J lost 1 base, and 9 bases stayed unmatched. Germline CDR1 GEAIGNYY, CDR2 EKD. The CDR3 is 18 residues long.

With respect to this clone: The translation of this DNA and the TCRdb protein of a much larger clone differ at residue 8, probably owing to a read error; the protein shown here is translated from the DNA. The chain has TRDV2 and TRDJ3; 7 bases line up with TRDD3. Germline V CDR1 and CDR2: GEAIGNYY, EKD. This CDR3 region has 17 residues. The ends lost 3 bases at V and 0 bases at J; junction bases unmatched: 4. The CDR3 bases are TGTGCCTGTGACCTTACTGGGGCCTCCTGGGACACCCGACAGATGTTTTTC. Protein sequence: CACDLTGASWDTRQMFF.

About this clone: With only one base between it and a far larger clone, this is likely a read error. The J gene is TRDJ3, the V gene TRDV2, with 13 bases aligning to TRDD3. There are 22 residues in the CDR3. Per germline, CDR1 GEAIGNYY and CDR2 EKD. The CDR3 protein is CACDTGGLGDTGGSWGTRQMFF. The CDR3 bases are TGTGCCTGTGACACCGGAGGACTGGGGGATACGGGTGGCTCCTGGGGCACCCGACAGATGTTTTTC.

About this clone: TCRdb has a much larger clone's protein, which differs at residue 8 from the translation of this DNA, likely because of a read error; what is shown is the protein translated from the DNA. The chain combines TRDV2 with TRDJ1; 7 nucleotides match TRDD3. Trimming cost V 1 base and J 5 bases; bases outside gene matches: 6. The CDR3 contains 14 residues. The germline V gene encodes CDR1 GEAIGNYY and CDR2 EKD. The CDR3, as DNA: TGTGCCTGTGACACTCTGGGGGCTGATGATAAACTCATCTTT. Amino acids: CACDTLGADDKLIF.

In its sample, this clone is medium-sized. A far more abundant clone sits one base away, making this likely a read error. V usage is TRDV1 and J usage is TRDJ1; possibly TRDD2 for D (5 bases). CDR3 size: 14 residues. Germline V gene sequence: CDR1 TSWWSYY, CDR2 QGS. The chain's CDR3 is CALGDPSRTDKPIF. DNA of the CDR3: TGTGCTCTTGGGGATCCTTCGAGAACCGATAAACCCATCTTT.

As for this clone: A read error likely explains why the TCRdb protein, taken from a much larger clone, differs from this DNA's translation at residue 13; the protein shown is translated from the DNA. V gene TRDV2 combines with J gene TRDJ1; a weak D match, TRDD3 (5 bases). Per germline, CDR1 GEAIGNYY and CDR2 EKD. This CDR3 comprises 16 residues. Here the CDR3 reads CACDPVGVGRSDELIF. The CDR3 coding sequence is TGTGCCTGTGACCCGGTGGGCGTGGGGAGATCCGATGAACTCATCTTT.

This clone was observed a few times. A far larger clone differs by one base, so this is likely a read error. Other nucleotide sequences in the sample specify the same CDR3. V gene TRDV2 combines with J gene TRDJ1; D is unresolved. V was clipped by 4 bases and J by 0 bases, with 11 bases between them. This CDR3 contains 14 residues. CDR1 GEAIGNYY and CDR2 EKD come from the germline V gene. In nucleotides, the CDR3 is TGTGCCTGTGATAGTCTGTCGTACACCGATAAACTCATCTTT. This gives the protein CACDSLSYTDKLIF.

Comments on this clone: Only one base separates this from a far larger clonotype, so it likely reflects a read error. Different DNA sequences within this sample yield the same CDR3. This chain joins TRDV2 and TRDJ1; TRDD3 aligns across 7 bases. The CDR3 length is 14 residues. J was trimmed by 3 bases and V by 7 bases; bases with no gene match: 10. The germline V gene encodes CDR1 GEAIGNYY and CDR2 EKD. In DNA form, the CDR3 reads TGTGCCTGCTTCGCTCTGGGGGCCGCCGATAAACTCATCTTT. Protein sequence: CACFALGAADKLIF.